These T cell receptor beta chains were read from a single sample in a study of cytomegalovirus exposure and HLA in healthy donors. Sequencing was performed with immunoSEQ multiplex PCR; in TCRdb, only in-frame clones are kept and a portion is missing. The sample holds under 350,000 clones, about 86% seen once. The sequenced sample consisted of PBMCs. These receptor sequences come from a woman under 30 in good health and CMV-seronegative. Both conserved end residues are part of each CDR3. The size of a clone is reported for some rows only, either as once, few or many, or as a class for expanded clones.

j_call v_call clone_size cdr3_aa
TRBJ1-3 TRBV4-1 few CASSQDRVVDTIYF
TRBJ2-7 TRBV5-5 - CASSQITTSERSYEQYF
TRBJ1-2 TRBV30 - CAWTTSWGGHGYTF
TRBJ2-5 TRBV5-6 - CASSFEQTQYF
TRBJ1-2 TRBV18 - CASSPPSGNYGYTF
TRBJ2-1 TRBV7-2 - CASSLTGPTYNEQFF
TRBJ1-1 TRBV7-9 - CASSPTQGSTEAFF
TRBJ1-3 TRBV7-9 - CASSPTGSGNTIYF
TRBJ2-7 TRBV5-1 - CASSRQGAPHEQYF
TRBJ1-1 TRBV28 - CASSFRGMGGTEAFF
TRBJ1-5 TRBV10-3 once CAISVDSHQPQHF
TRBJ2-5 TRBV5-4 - CASSPPGQGRETQYF
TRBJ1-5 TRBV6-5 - CASTTQSLSNQPQHF
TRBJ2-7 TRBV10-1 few CASSERTGLADEQYF
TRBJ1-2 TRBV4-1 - CASSQAGYADYGYTF
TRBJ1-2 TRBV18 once CASSPRTEGGYTF
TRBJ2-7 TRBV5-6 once CASSQGGYEQYF